The 8 T cell receptor beta chains presented below share a single source sample, sequenced in a study of blood T cell repertoires in COVID-19. TCRdb's copy holds only in-frame clones and misses some; the assay was immunoSEQ multiplex PCR. The sample includes roughly 240,000 clones, approximately 86% of them seen just once. The sequenced sample was peripheral blood. The source is a woman under 40 who had recovered from COVID-19.

This clone was seen a few times. The chain employs TRBV5-4 and TRBJ1-5; D is uncertain. V lost 0 bases and J 7 bases, leaving 11 bases between the germline ends. The CDR3 covers 14 residues. The germline CDR1 and CDR2 sequences are SGHNT and YYREEE (reference sequence). The CDR3 DNA reads as TGTGCCAGCAGCTTGGCCGGGAGCCCACAGCCCCAGCATTTT. This sequence encodes CASSLAGSPQPQHF.

The CDR3 DNA sequence: TGTGCCATCAGTGCGGACAGGGCCTACGAGCAGTACTTC. Translated, it gives CAISADRAYEQYF. The chain employs TRBV10-3 and TRBJ2-7; TRBD1 aligns across 8 bases. Per the germline V gene, CDR1 is ENHRY and CDR2 is SYGVKD. Trimming at V came to 4 bases and at J to 2 bases, leaving 1 base not matched to a gene. CDR3 length: 13 residues.

This chain joins TRBV2 and TRBJ1-1, with D uncertain. The ends were cut back, 1 base at V and 3 bases at J, with 9 bases in the middle. This CDR3 is 14 amino acids long. Germline CDR1 SNHLY, CDR2 FYNNEI. In DNA, the CDR3 is TGTGCCAGCAGTGAAGAGAGGGATTACACTGAAGCTTTCTTT. Protein product: CASSEERDYTEAFF.

This clone appeared a few times. This chain connects TRBV11-2 to TRBJ1-1, with 8 bases aligning to TRBD1. This CDR3 spans 14 amino acids. Trimming removed 2 bases from V and 6 bases from J; junction bases left unmatched: 5. Per germline, CDR1 SGHAT and CDR2 FQNNGV. For the CDR3, the DNA is TGTGCCAGCAGCTTACACGGACAGGGATCTGAAGCTTTCTTT. Translated: CASSLHGQGSEAFF.

This clone has just a few counts. This chain links TRBV11-3 with TRBJ2-3; D may be TRBD2 (5 bases). The ends were cut back, 6 bases at V and 5 bases at J, with 18 bases in the middle. This CDR3 contains 15 residues. Germline values: CDR1 SGHNT, CDR2 YENEEA. The CDR3 region is CASSPGEGLGDTQYF. The CDR3 bases are TGTGCCAGCAGTCCAGGCGAGGGTTTAGGAGATACGCAGTATTTT. The variable domain in full, completed from reference TRBV11-3 and TRBJ2-3, reads EAGVVQSPRYKIIEKKQPVAFWCNPISGHNTLYWYLQNLGQGPELLIRYENEEAVDDSQLPKDRFSAERLKGVDSTLKIQPAELGDSAVYLCASSPGEGLGDTQYFGPGTRLTVL.

V usage is TRBV9 and J usage is TRBJ2-3, with D perhaps TRBD2 (7 bases). The CDR3 has 16 amino acids. Between the trimmed V and J ends, which lost 4 bases and 5 bases, there was a span of 20 bases. Germline assignment: CDR1 SGDLS and CDR2 YYNGEE. The CDR3 sequence: CASSPRMGGQIDTQYF. The DNA for the CDR3 is TGTGCCAGCAGCCCTCGTATGGGGGGGCAAATAGATACGCAGTATTTT.

The chain uses TRBV6-2 or TRBV6-3 and TRBJ2-3, with D unclear. The V gene lost 2 bases and the J gene lost 4 bases, with 4 bases spanning the gap. This CDR3 is built from 12 residues. CDR1 and CDR2 from the germline V gene are MNHEY and SVGEGT. CDR3 residues: CASSYPPDTQYF. CDR3 bases: TGTGCCAGCAGTTACCCTCCAGATACGCAGTATTTT.

The chain employs TRBV9 and TRBJ2-1, with 10 positions matching TRBD1. Trimming took 3 bases from V and 9 from J; bases not matched to a gene: 18. The CDR3 is 18 residues long. CDR1 is SGDLS and CDR2 is YYNGEE in the germline V gene. CDR3 nucleotide sequence: TGTGCCAGCAGCGCACAAGACTCCGGGACAGGGGTTGGTGGTGAGCAGTTCTTC. It specifies CASSAQDSGTGVGGEQFF.